This T cell receptor (beta chain) was documented in a study of T cell repertoires and leukemia-associated antigens. Looking at the study overall: Around 15 million effective reads came from all samples combined. Regarding the study as a whole: V, J, VDJ and CDR3 counts did not differ significantly among groups. Whether expanded clones are antigen-specific and functional remains untested.

CD3+ T cells were rested overnight without fetal bovine serum. In its sample, this clonotype was seen a few times. What it recognizes is unknown. TCRdb recomputed calls from the 5' RACE reads with MiXCR, one row per CDR3 protein. The repertoire holds 9,000 to 15,000 distinct CDR3 sequences, with roughly two fifths as singletons. Trimming shortened V by 4 bases and J by 0 bases, and 10 bases separated the two germline ends. Per the germline V gene, CDR1 is SGHNT and CDR2 is YYREEE (reference sequence). This CDR3 contains 14 residues. The sequencing sample was made of CD3+ T cells sorted from blood and cultured. The origin of this receptor is a female donor in good health. The chain recombines TRBV5-4 with TRBJ1-2, with a weak D call TRBD1 (5 bases). The CDR3 region has the DNA TGTGCCAGCAGCCGGGACGCAGCTAACTATGGCTACACCTTC. It is translated as CASSRDAANYGYTF.